This T cell receptor (beta chain) was found in a study of beta chain features in type 1 diabetes. V was shortened by 0 bases and J by 5 bases, with 13 bases between the two germline ends. Per germline, CDR1 LGHNA and CDR2 YSLEER. The CDR3 is 15 amino acids. Expressed TCRB transcripts were sequenced because the entire RNA isolate underwent reverse transcription. The assay was immunoSEQ multiplex PCR, and TCRdb's table has in-frame clones only and misses some. The data contain 300,000 to 350,000 clones, under 8.5% of them singletons. One heparinised draw of blood, averaging about 120 mL, came from each donor. Isolation of CD4+ naive, central memory, regulatory and stem cell-like memory cells was achieved by sorting via CD45RO/CCR7/CD25/CD127/CD95/CD27. This clone has only a few counts. Its target is unknown. General study findings and limits: VDJ junctions sequenced from type 1 diabetes patients showed fewer insertions and more deletions.

This receptor was identified in a woman younger than 30 in good health. Sequenced sample: central memory CD4+ T cells from blood. This sequence joins TRBV4-3 and TRBJ2-5; tentative D call: TRBD2 (6 bases). The CDR3 DNA reads as TGCGCCAGCAGCCAAGAGGGTCGGGAGAGCGAGACCCAGTACTTC. This codes for CASSQEGRESETQYF.